The 26 T cell receptor beta chains presented below share a single source sample, sequenced in a study of T cells in Graves' hyperthyroidism and ophthalmopathy. Template material for amplifying TCR beta CDR3 regions consisted of RNA transcripts. Researchers ran a first-round RT-PCR on the TCR CDR3 using the HTBI primer set. TCRdb re-called the multiplex PCR reads through MiXCR, storing one row per CDR3 protein. Here the sample spans about 560,000 distinct CDR3 sequences, about 45% being singletons. Sequencing input: peripheral blood or thyroid tissue (not recorded which). The receptor source for this set is a woman aged 18-35 years with Graves' hyperthyroidism.

This clonotype was observed a handful of times. J is TRBJ1-2 and V is TRBV14; D not certain. Germline V CDR1 and CDR2: SGHDN, FVKESK. The length of the CDR3 is 12 residues. V shed 0 bases and J shed 14 bases, with 13 bases lying between them. This CDR3 is CASSQDPTFWTF. CDR3 sequence (DNA): TGTGCCAGCAGCCAAGATCCCACTTTTTGGACCTTC. The entire variable domain, with the rest obtained from reference TRBV14 and TRBJ1-2, is as follows: EAGVTQFPSHSVIEKGQTVTLRCDPISGHDNLYWYRRVMGKEIKFLLHFVKESKQDESGMPNNRFLAERTGGTYSTLKVQPAELEDSGVYFCASSQDPTFWTFGSGTRLTVV.

The chain combines TRBV11-1 with TRBJ1-6; D might be TRBD1 (5 bases). The CDR3 spans 12 residues. Germline CDR1 and CDR2: SGHAT and FQDESV (reference sequence). The CDR3 nucleotides read TGTGCTAGAGACAGAGTACCTTCACCCCTCCACTTT. As protein: CARDRVPSPLHF.

A word on this clonotype: One base away lies a much larger clone, so this may be a sequencing read error. The CDR3 sequence: CAISPETQYF. CDR3 sequence (DNA): TGTGCCATCAGCCCGGAGACCCAGTACTTC. V gene TRBV10-3 combines with J gene TRBJ2-5, with D unresolved. V lost 6 bases and J 5 bases, leaving 4 bases between the germline ends. The germline CDR1 and CDR2 sequences are ENHRY and SYGVKD. This CDR3 contains 10 residues.

There are a few counts of this clonotype. The V call is TRBV10-3, the J call TRBJ2-5; TRBD2 agrees at 10 bases. This CDR3 is built from 14 residues. Trimming at V came to 11 bases and at J to 4 bases, leaving 10 bases not matched to a gene. CDR1 and CDR2 (germline): ENHRY, SYGVKD. The CDR3 loop is CAAHGAGGAETQYF. The CDR3, as DNA: TGTGCCGCCCATGGAGCGGGAGGGGCAGAGACCCAGTACTTC.

This clonotype came up a few times. This chain connects TRBV9 to TRBJ2-2; D uncertain. The V end lost 1 base, the J end lost 5 bases, and 6 bases lay between the germline ends. The CDR3 consists of 13 residues. Germline-derived CDR1 and CDR2 are SGDLS and YYNGEE. The CDR3 sequence is CASSVKGTGELFF. The CDR3 DNA reads TGTGCCAGCAGCGTAAAAGGGACCGGGGAGCTGTTTTTT.

This chain joins TRBV9 and TRBJ1-1, with TRBD1 matching over 7 bases. CDR1 and CDR2 (germline): SGDLS, YYNGEE. The CDR3 has 15 amino acids. V was clipped by 3 bases and J by 7 bases; unmatched bases: 12. CDR3 DNA sequence: TGTGCCAGCAGCGCCACCCGGGACAGTCTACTTGAAGCTTTCTTT. Protein: CASSATRDSLLEAFF.

This clonotype was seen a handful of times. The chain is built from TRBV10-3 and TRBJ2-2, with unresolved D. The CDR3 runs 13 residues. Germline loops: CDR1 ENHRY, CDR2 SYGVKD. V was cut by 2 bases and J by 6 bases, with 7 bases left in between. For the CDR3, the DNA is TGTGCCATCAGTGAGGGTGGGGCCGGGGAGCTGTTTTTT. Its protein is CAISEGGAGELFF.

In its sample, this clonotype was seen a few times. The V call is TRBV9, the J call TRBJ1-1, with 9 bases identical to TRBD1. V shed 4 bases, J shed 0 bases, and the junction held 10 bases outside the gene matches. In germline, CDR1 is SGDLS, CDR2 YYNGEE. The CDR3 extends over 17 amino acids. The CDR3 here is CASSREDRGRMNTEAFF. For the CDR3, the DNA is TGTGCCAGCAGCAGAGAGGACAGGGGCAGAATGAACACTGAAGCTTTCTTT.

To note about this clonotype: At one boundary the junction diverges from the germline segment, which might be a read error. The chain carries TRBV29-1 and TRBJ2-5, with a tentative D call TRBD1 (5 bases). The CDR3 spans 12 residues. Per germline, CDR1 SQVTM and CDR2 ANQGSEA. The CDR3 sequence: CSVGTGREAQYF. In DNA form, the CDR3 reads TGCAGCGTGGGAACAGGCCGAGAGGCCCAGTACTTC.

V and J are TRBV29-1 and TRBJ1-2; no definite D call. The CDR3 consists of 11 residues. Germline V gives CDR1 SQVTM, CDR2 ANQGSEA. Trimming pared 8 bases from V and 3 bases from J, leaving 10 bases between. The CDR3 reads CSLGRDYGYTF. DNA of the CDR3: TGCAGCTTGGGTAGGGACTATGGCTACACCTTC. Full variable domain (rest looked up from reference TRBV29-1 and TRBJ1-2): SAVISQKPSRDICQRGTSLTIQCQVDSQVTMMFWYRQQPGQSLTLIATANQGSEATYESGFVIDKFPISRPNLTFSTLTVSNMSPEDSSIYLCSLGRDYGYTFGSGTRLTVV.

The chain has TRBV11-1 and TRBJ2-7; 7 bases fit TRBD2. V lost 11 bases and J lost 3; bases outside the gene matches: 10. This CDR3 is 13 amino acids long. In germline, CDR1 is SGHAT, CDR2 FQDESV (reference sequence). The CDR3 nucleotides read TGTGCCTGGAAGACGGGGGGTTACTACGAGCAGTACTTC. It codes for CAWKTGGYYEQYF.

The chain has TRBV7-3 and TRBJ1-1; D remains ambiguous. CDR1 and CDR2 from the germline V gene are SGHTA and FQGTGA. CDR3 length: 12 amino acids. Trimming cost V 5 bases and J 7 bases, with 11 bases left between them. CDR3 coding DNA: TGTGCCAGCAGCGAAGGATCCCTTGAAGCTTTCTTT. This sequence encodes CASSEGSLEAFF.

Details on this clonotype: Given a much more abundant clone one base away, this may be a read error. V and J are TRBV2 and TRBJ1-1, with 7 bases that match TRBD1. Germline lookup yields CDR1 SNHLY and CDR2 FYNNEI. Germline trimming cut 6 bases from V and 4 bases from J; bases unmatched to any gene: 11. CDR3 length: 15 residues. The CDR3 DNA follows: TGTGCCAGCAGAGGGGGCCGGGATGGGAGCACTGAAGCTTTCTTT. Amino acids: CASRGGRDGSTEAFF.

The chain joins TRBV10-3 to TRBJ1-1; D is possibly TRBD1 (6 bases). Deletions cut 3 bases from V and 10 bases from J, with 24 bases between. The CDR3 spans 16 residues. CDR1 is ENHRY, CDR2 SYGVKD, per germline. CDR3 nucleotides: TGTGCCATCAGTGACCCCCGCCCGGGGGGGCAGGGGTTAGCTTTCTTT. It yields the protein CAISDPRPGGQGLAFF.

This sequence joins TRBV19 and TRBJ1-5; D perhaps matches TRBD1 (5 bases). V lost 9 bases and J 0 bases, leaving 15 bases between the germline ends. Germline V gene sequence: CDR1 LNHDA, CDR2 SQIVND (reference sequence). The CDR3 extends over 15 amino acids. Here the CDR3 reads CASRYWGYSNQPQHF. The DNA for the CDR3 is TGTGCCAGCCGTTATTGGGGGTATAGCAATCAGCCCCAGCATTTT.

The chain carries TRBV5-4 and TRBJ1-5, with a tentative D call TRBD1 (6 bases). Looked up from germline, CDR1 is SGHNT and CDR2 is YYREEE (reference sequence). The CDR3 contains 15 residues. V was trimmed by 4 bases and J by 0 bases, leaving 11 bases between them. The CDR3: CASSKDRDSNQPQHF. CDR3 bases: TGTGCCAGCAGCAAGGACAGAGATAGCAATCAGCCCCAGCATTTT.

V is TRBV7-8 and J is TRBJ1-4; D is undetermined. This CDR3 has 15 amino acids. Trimming stripped 4 bases from V and 7 bases from J, with 16 bases between. CDR1 and CDR2 from the germline V gene are SGHVS and FQNEAQ. CDR3 sequence (DNA): TGTGCCAGCAGCTGGGAGGTGGGAGAAGGTGAAAAACTGTTTTTT. This translates into CASSWEVGEGEKLFF.

This clonotype has a single count. The rearrangement links TRBV14 to TRBJ2-5; 9 nucleotides agree with TRBD2. V lost 5 bases and J lost 1; bases outside the gene matches: 11. This CDR3 comprises 17 residues. Germline loops: CDR1 SGHDN, CDR2 FVKESK. CDR3 amino acids: CASSLAVSTSGQETQYF. The CDR3 bases are TGTGCCAGCAGCTTAGCGGTATCGACTAGCGGCCAAGAGACCCAGTACTTC.

On this clonotype: At one end the junction does not follow the germline gene, possibly because of a read error. This chain links TRBV10-3 with TRBJ1-3, with a possible D match to TRBD1 (6 bases). The CDR3 spans 16 residues. The V gene's germline CDR1 is ENHRY and CDR2 SYGVKD. This chain's CDR3 is CASSPNSGVGGNTIYF. CDR3 bases: TGTGCCAGCAGTCCGAATTCAGGGGTTGGAGGAAACACCATATATTTT.

V usage is TRBV7-3 and J usage is TRBJ2-3; D unresolved. The ends were cut back, 1 base at V and 1 base at J, with 9 bases in the middle. The CDR3 length is 15 residues. Germline values: CDR1 SGHTA, CDR2 FQGTGA. The CDR3 loop is CASSLSTPGTDTQYF. The CDR3 coding sequence is TGTGCCAGCAGCTTAAGTACCCCTGGCACAGATACGCAGTATTTT.

Notes on this clonotype: Because the CDR3 is missing its conserved closing phenylalanine or tryptophan, this is likely a read error. The DNA is left out, because the CDR3 cannot be placed on it with certainty; the CDR3 is given as TCRdb lists it. The chain joins TRBV7-9 to TRBJ2-6. The CDR3 adds up to 9 amino acids, both ends counted. Germline values: CDR1 SEHNR, CDR2 FQNEAQ (reference sequence). Here the CDR3 reads CASSPSTTS.

The chain links TRBV25-1 to TRBJ2-3; D is unclear. The V and J ends lost 8 bases and 6 bases respectively, with 12 bases between them. This CDR3 is 12 amino acids long. Germline values: CDR1 MGHDK, CDR2 SYGVNS. The CDR3 coding sequence is TGTGCCAGCGGAAAAGTCCGGGATACGCAGTATTTT. It translates to CASGKVRDTQYF.

This clonotype has just a few counts. The rearrangement links TRBV6-6 to TRBJ2-7; D is undetermined. Trimming left V 5 bases short and J 2 bases short, with 19 bases between. CDR1 and CDR2 (germline): MNHNY, SVGAGI (reference sequence). This CDR3 has 16 residues. The CDR3, as DNA: TGTGCCAGCAGTCCCGCCACCCAAAGGGCGCCCTACGAGCAGTACTTC. Protein sequence: CASSPATQRAPYEQYF.

This clonotype was counted many times. This chain links TRBV2 with TRBJ1-6; no reliable D call. Trimming shortened V by 1 base and J by 10 bases, and 17 bases separated the two germline ends. CDR3 length equals 16 residues. The germline V gene has CDR1 SNHLY and CDR2 FYNNEI. The CDR3 bases are TGTGCCAGCAGTGAAGTTAGGCCTACGCAAGGGTCACCCCTCCACTTT. Its translation is CASSEVRPTQGSPLHF.

This clonotype was seen at least ten times. The rearrangement uses TRBV10-3 and TRBJ1-5, with 9 bases identical to TRBD1. This CDR3 contains 15 residues. V trimming: 10 bases; J trimming: 6 bases; junction bases outside the gene matches: 13. Germline V gene lookup returns CDR1 ENHRY and CDR2 SYGVKD. The CDR3 DNA reads as TGTGCCACAGAGAGTAACGACAGGGGGATTCAGCCCCAGCATTTT. Protein product: CATESNDRGIQPQHF.

This clonotype was counted once. This rearrangement joins TRBV7-2 to TRBJ1-5; possible D gene TRBD1, 6 bases. Germline assignment: CDR1 SGHTA and CDR2 FQGNSA. V shed 4 bases and J shed 1 base, with 14 bases lying between them. The CDR3 totals 16 residues. The CDR3 DNA reads TGTGCCAGCAGCTCACAGGGAGGGAGGAGCAATCAGCCCCAGCATTTT. As protein: CASSSQGGRSNQPQHF.